This record concerns one TCR beta chain sequence. The data belong to a study of blood T cell repertoires in COVID-19. Germline CDR1 is MNHEY and CDR2 is SVGAGI. The V end was cut by 2 bases, the J end by 5 bases, with 10 bases between. The CDR3 length is 15 residues. Assay used: immunoSEQ multiplex PCR; TCRdb lists only in-frame clones, some missing. The sample lists 400,000 or so clones; 80% to 95% were seen once. The cohort comprised adults aged about 18 to 100 years residing in under 30 US areas. Cohort allocation depended upon clinical history that participants reported. V and J are TRBV6-5 and TRBJ1-6; no clear D. This sequence originates from a man aged 18 to 30 who had recovered from COVID-19. The sample comprised PBMCs or T cells enriched from blood (not recorded which). CDR3 loop: CASSYRRGHNSPLHF. The CDR3 DNA follows: TGTGCCAGCAGTTACCGACGGGGTCATAATTCACCCCTCCACTTT.